This T cell receptor beta chain was sequenced during a study of T cell responses to AZD1222 COVID-19 vaccine. There are 13 residues in the CDR3. CDR1 is ENHRY, CDR2 SYGVKD, per germline. Trimming shortened V by 0 bases and J by 5 bases, and 8 bases separated the two germline ends. The repertoire was sequenced with immunoSEQ multiplex PCR; TCRdb's copy has only in-frame clones and lacks some. The profile shows about 66,000 clones, roughly 90% of them singletons. The receptor was derived from an adult in good health. Sequences were derived from peripheral blood, sampled on day 0 of AZD1222 vaccination. The gene calls are TRBV10-3 and TRBJ2-7; TRBD2 might be the D (5 bases). This chain's CDR3 is CAISESRGDEQYF. CDR3 coding DNA: TGTGCCATCAGTGAGTCTCGGGGAGACGAGCAGTACTTC.